One and the same sample provided the 19 T cell receptor beta chains below, sequenced in a study of CD8 T cells in Susac syndrome. It was with random hexamers that about 0.45 to 1 ug RNA was reverse transcribed. TCRdb called the immunoSEQ multiplex PCR reads again in MiXCR, with one record for every CDR3 protein. Among about 150,000 distinct CDR3 sequences listed, 90% to 95% were seen once. Sequenced sample: CD4+ T cells from PBMCs. The receptors shown here come from a human donor with multiple sclerosis.

CDR3 in amino acids: CASSEGGSGRGNEQFF. CDR3 sequence (DNA): TGTGCCAGCAGTGAAGGGGGTTCCGGGAGAGGCAATGAGCAGTTCTTC. The rearrangement uses TRBV6-1 and TRBJ2-1; a possible D gene is TRBD2 (6 bases). This CDR3 region has 16 residues. V was cut by 1 base and J by 6 bases, with 16 bases left in between. Germline CDR1 is MNHNS and CDR2 is SASEGT.

The chain is built from TRBV4-3 and TRBJ2-3; 7 bases agree with TRBD2. This CDR3 contains 18 residues. V dropped 1 base and J dropped 5; count of bases not matched to a gene: 15. Germline V gene sequence: CDR1 LGHNA, CDR2 YSLEER. The DNA of the CDR3 is TGCGCCAGCAGCCAAGGAATAAGGAAGGGACTAAAGGGAGATACGCAGTATTTT. It codes for CASSQGIRKGLKGDTQYF.

The chain uses TRBV24-1 and TRBJ1-1, with D uncertain. V lost 6 bases and J 1 base, leaving 8 bases between the germline ends. The germline V gene encodes CDR1 KGHDR and CDR2 SFDVKD. The CDR3 has 13 residues. CDR3: CATSLKGNTEAFF. The DNA of the CDR3 is TGTGCCACCAGTCTAAAGGGGAACACTGAAGCTTTCTTT.

The chain uses TRBV30 and TRBJ1-2; 11 bases match TRBD1. The V segment lost 2 bases and the J segment 3 bases; nucleotides outside the gene matches: 2. Germline loops: CDR1 GTSNPN, CDR2 SVGIG (reference sequence). CDR3 size: 14 residues. The CDR3 coding sequence is TGTGCCTGGAGTAGGGACAGGGGGGACTATGGCTACACCTTC. This translates into CAWSRDRGDYGYTF.

This chain joins TRBV28 and TRBJ1-5, with TRBD1 matching over 7 bases. This CDR3 comprises 16 residues. Germline CDR1 and CDR2: MDHEN and SYDVKM. Trimming cost V 8 bases and J 5 bases; bases outside gene matches: 15. The CDR3 region has the DNA TGTGCCAGCGTACCCCCTACAGGGGTTCTCGATCAGCCCCAGCATTTT. This codes for CASVPPTGVLDQPQHF. The complete variable domain, with remaining parts taken from reference TRBV28 and TRBJ1-5, reads DVKVTQSSRYLVKRTGEKVFLECVQDMDHENMFWYRQDPGLGLRLIYFSYDVKMKEKGDIPEGYSVSREKKERFSLILESASTNQTSMYLCASVPPTGVLDQPQHFGDGTRLSIL.

J is TRBJ1-5 and V is TRBV3-1; TRBD1 might be the D (6 bases). The CDR3 extends over 14 amino acids. V was shortened by 4 bases and J by 5 bases, with 12 bases between the two germline ends. Germline assignment: CDR1 LGHDT and CDR2 YNNKEL (reference sequence). The chain's CDR3 is CASSLQGLDQPQHF. The CDR3 DNA sequence: TGTGCCAGCAGCCTACAGGGTTTAGATCAGCCCCAGCATTTT.

The chain links TRBV7-9 to TRBJ1-5; a weak D match, TRBD1 (6 bases). CDR3 size: 14 residues. Trimming cost V 7 bases and J 6 bases, with 16 bases left between them. From germline, CDR1 is SEHNR and CDR2 FQNEAQ (reference sequence). CDR3 DNA sequence: TGTGCCAGCACCCCGGACAGTGTCGGTCAGCCCCAGCATTTT. Protein: CASTPDSVGQPQHF.

The V and J genes are TRBV3-1 and TRBJ1-2; D call uncertain. Germline V gene sequence: CDR1 LGHDT, CDR2 YNNKEL (reference sequence). The CDR3 covers 14 residues. V was shortened by 4 bases and J by 4 bases, with 13 bases between the two germline ends. The CDR3 is CASSRENSIYGYTF. CDR3 in DNA: TGTGCCAGCAGCCGAGAAAACAGTATCTATGGCTACACCTTC.

The chain couples TRBV6-5 to TRBJ2-7, with TRBD2 matching 8 bases. The CDR3 runs to 15 residues. Germline CDR1 is MNHEY and CDR2 is SVGAGI. V lost 2 bases, J lost 3 bases, and 6 bases stayed unmatched. The CDR3, as DNA: TGTGCCAGCAGTTACCGAAGCGGGGGAAACTACGAGCAGTACTTC. Translation: CASSYRSGGNYEQYF.

This clonotype was seen only once. V gene TRBV29-1 combines with J gene TRBJ2-1; 9 bases agree with TRBD2. Germline V gene data show CDR1 as SQVTM and CDR2 as ANQGSEA. The ends lost 3 bases at V and 4 bases at J; junction bases unmatched: 4. This CDR3 region has 14 residues. The CDR3 here is CSVERGGAYNEQFF. CDR3 nucleotide sequence: TGCAGCGTTGAGCGGGGGGGGGCTTACAATGAGCAGTTCTTC.

The chain is built from TRBV5-6 and TRBJ1-5; D is uncertain. This CDR3 contains 14 residues. With 1 base removed from V and 7 bases from J, the gap between germline ends came to 12 bases. Germline values: CDR1 SGHDT, CDR2 YYEEEE. The CDR3 loop is CASSLSWVEQPQHF. For the CDR3, the DNA is TGTGCCAGCAGCTTGAGCTGGGTCGAACAGCCCCAGCATTTT.

V gene TRBV7-9 combines with J gene TRBJ1-2, with D possibly matching TRBD1 (5 bases). The CDR3 extends over 13 amino acids. Germline assignment: CDR1 SEHNR and CDR2 FQNEAQ (reference sequence). With 4 bases removed from V and 8 bases from J, the gap between germline ends came to 14 bases. The CDR3 region has the DNA TGTGCCAGCAGCTCCCTTGGGGGTCGCGGCTACACCTTC. The encoded protein is CASSSLGGRGYTF.

The chain links TRBV2 to TRBJ2-7; 7 bases map to TRBD1. The V and J ends lost 7 bases and 3 bases, in that order; junction bases with no gene match: 3. Germline CDR1 and CDR2: SNHLY and FYNNEI. The CDR3 spans 12 residues. The CDR3 DNA is TGTGCCAGCACGGGACAGAACTACGAGCAGTACTTC. This gives the protein CASTGQNYEQYF.

This sequence joins TRBV12-3 or TRBV12-4 and TRBJ1-5; D is ambiguous. The CDR3 runs 12 residues. V lost 3 bases to trimming and J lost 7 bases, with 7 bases between them. The CDR3 DNA reads TGTGCCAGCAGTTTTAGAGGCCAGCCCCAGCATTTT. Amino acid sequence: CASSFRGQPQHF.

The V gene is TRBV5-6, the J gene TRBJ2-1; 7 bases are a match to TRBD2. The CDR3 runs to 12 residues. From germline, CDR1 is SGHDT and CDR2 YYEEEE. Trimming at V came to 4 bases and at J to 8 bases, leaving 3 bases not matched to a gene. Here the CDR3 DNA reads TGTGCCAGCAGCCCTAGCGGCGATGAGCAGTTCTTC. Amino acid sequence: CASSPSGDEQFF.

A single count supports this clonotype. The junction departs from germline at one end; a sequencing error may be responsible. The chain links TRBV9 to TRBJ2-7; tentatively, D is TRBD1 (6 bases). CDR3 length: 15 amino acids. CDR1 is SGDLS, CDR2 YYNGEE, per germline. Written as DNA, the CDR3 is TGTGCCAGCAGCGTGCAAGGGGGACGCTCCTTCGAGCAGTACTTC. As protein: CASSVQGGRSFEQYF. Based on the CDR3 plus reference TRBV9 and TRBJ2-7, the full variable domain is DSGVTQTPKHLITATGQRVTLRCSPRSGDLSVYWYQQSLDQGLQFLIQYYNGEERAKGNILERFSAQQFPDLHSELNLSSLELGDSALYFCASSVQGGRSFEQYFGPGTRLTVT.

The chain carries TRBV6-1 and TRBJ1-1; D perhaps matches TRBD1 (5 bases). The germline V and J ends were trimmed by 6 bases and 0 bases, with 17 bases remaining between them. The CDR3 spans 16 residues. Germline V gene sequence: CDR1 MNHNS, CDR2 SASEGT. In nucleotides, the CDR3 is TGTGCCAGCAGCTCCCCTGGGCGGGGGATGAACACTGAAGCTTTCTTT. The encoded protein is CASSSPGRGMNTEAFF.

The V call is TRBV7-9, the J call TRBJ2-3, with D perhaps TRBD1 or TRBD2 (5 bases each). The germline gives CDR1 SEHNR, CDR2 FQNEAQ (reference sequence). The CDR3 runs to 16 residues. V dropped 4 bases and J dropped 4 bases, with 18 bases sitting between them. DNA of the CDR3: TGTGCCAGCAGCTCACCGCCCGTATTGGGGGCAGATACGCAGTATTTT. Encoded protein: CASSSPPVLGADTQYF.

The V call is TRBV2, the J call TRBJ2-5; possibly TRBD1 for D (5 bases). The CDR3 consists of 13 residues. Between the trimmed V and J ends, which lost 6 bases and 5 bases, there was a span of 13 bases. Looked up from germline, CDR1 is SNHLY and CDR2 is FYNNEI. The chain's CDR3 is CASRQVRAETQYF. Here the CDR3 DNA reads TGTGCCAGCAGACAGGTCCGGGCCGAGACCCAGTACTTC.